This is a list of T cell receptor beta chains from one sample in a study of blood T cell repertoires in COVID-19. Sequencing was performed with immunoSEQ multiplex PCR; in TCRdb, only in-frame clones are kept and a portion is missing. Of around 170,000 clones detected, about four fifths appear once; the ten largest clones hold around an eighth. Input material: peripheral blood. The receptors stem from a man younger than 30 with active or convalescent COVID-19. Each CDR3 is given with its conserved first and last residue. D genes are given only for firm matches. Not every row has a clone size; where given, it reads once, few, many or a size class.

>TRBV7-9|NA|TRBJ1-2|NA
CASSFDGVYGYTF
TGTGCCAGCAGCTTTGACGGAGTTTATGGCTACACCTTC
>TRBV7-2|NA|TRBJ1-2|NA
CASSLDLGGYTF
TGTGCCAGCAGCTTAGATCTCGGTGGCTACACCTTC
>TRBV7-2|NA|TRBJ2-3|TRBD2
CASSPQAGGRTDTQYF
TGTGCCAGCAGCCCGCAAGCGGGGGGGCGCACAGATACGCAGTATTTT
>TRBV2|NA|TRBJ2-5|NA
CASSRDRTGETQYF
TGTGCCAGCAGCCGAGACAGGACCGGCGAGACCCAGTACTTC
>TRBV19|NA|TRBJ2-1|NA
CASSKVEAPREQFF
TGTGCCAGTAGTAAAGTTGAGGCCCCTAGGGAGCAGTTCTTC
>TRBV28|NA|TRBJ1-2|NA
CASTPGSHYGYTF
TGTGCCAGCACCCCGGGGAGTCACTATGGCTACACCTTC
>TRBV6-2/TRBV6-3|few|TRBJ2-1|NA
CASSESNDWHEQFF
TGTGCCAGCAGTGAGTCTAACGACTGGCACGAGCAGTTCTTC
>TRBV6-2/TRBV6-3|NA|TRBJ2-7|TRBD2
CASSHPGGRPYEQYF
TGTGCCAGCAGCCACCCTGGCGGGAGGCCCTACGAGCAGTACTTC
>TRBV5-1|NA|TRBJ2-7|NA
CASSRFGGPDEQYF
TGCGCCAGCAGTCGATTCGGGGGGCCAGACGAGCAGTACTTC
>TRBV5-4|NA|TRBJ2-3|TRBD2
CASSLRLAGITDTQYF
TGTGCCAGCAGCTTGCGACTAGCGGGCATCACAGATACGCAGTATTTT
>TRBV4-3|NA|TRBJ2-3|NA
CASSQETGEGTDTQYF
TGCGCCAGCAGCCAAGAAACGGGAGAGGGGACAGATACGCAGTATTTT
>TRBV18|NA|TRBJ1-1|NA
CASSPNLSEAFF
TGTGCCAGCTCACCCAACTTAAGTGAAGCTTTCTTT
>TRBV7-2|NA|TRBJ2-3|NA
CASSLTGTSTDTQYF
TGTGCCAGCAGCTTAACAGGGACGAGCACAGATACGCAGTATTTT
>TRBV6-5|few|TRBJ2-2|NA
CASSYRSQSGELFF
TGTGCCAGCAGTTACCGCTCCCAGTCCGGGGAGCTGTTTTTT
>TRBV18|NA|TRBJ2-3|NA
CASSPGLSSDTQYF
TGTGCCAGCTCACCCGGACTATCATCCGATACGCAGTATTTT
>TRBV12-3/TRBV12-4|NA|TRBJ1-2|TRBD1
CASRTGAYGYTF
TGTGCCAGCAGAACAGGGGCCTATGGCTACACCTTC
>TRBV18|NA|TRBJ2-7|NA
CASSPFGRGRPFSYEQYF
TGTGCCAGCTCACCGTTCGGTAGAGGGCGCCCCTTCTCCTACGAGCAGTACTTC
>TRBV5-4|NA|TRBJ1-3|NA
CASSSQAQDTIYF
TGTGCCAGCAGCTCGCAGGCCCAGGACACCATATATTTT
>TRBV5-1|NA|TRBJ2-1|TRBD1
CASSLSGGNEQFF
TGCGCCAGCAGCTTGTCAGGGGGTAATGAGCAGTTCTTC
>TRBV18|NA|TRBJ2-2|TRBD1
CASSPLGQGRPGELFF
TGTGCCAGCTCACCACTTGGACAGGGGCGGCCCGGGGAGCTGTTTTTT
>TRBV7-2|NA|TRBJ1-3|NA
CASSFARGSGNTIYF
TGTGCCAGCAGTTTCGCCCGGGGCTCTGGAAACACCATATATTTT
>TRBV10-3|few|TRBJ1-1|TRBD1
CAIRLSGQGATEAFF
TGTGCCATCAGGCTCTCCGGACAGGGAGCCACTGAAGCTTTCTTT
>TRBV5-1|NA|TRBJ2-3|TRBD2
CASSLTSGGTDTQYF
TGCGCCAGCAGTCTGACTAGCGGGGGCACAGATACGCAGTATTTT